The T cell receptor (beta chain) under discussion was sequenced for a study of T cells in Graves' hyperthyroidism and ophthalmopathy. Study summary: At initial diagnosis, before any treatment had begun, peripheral blood was obtained.

This clonotype showed up many times. This CDR3 contains 14 residues. Trimming took 3 bases from V and 0 from J, leaving 6 bases between them. Amplified TCR beta CDR3 regions derived from RNA transcripts. The TCR CDR3 first-round RT-PCR relied on the HTBI primer set. MiXCR was run by TCRdb on the multiplex PCR reads, yielding one entry per CDR3 protein. The table has fewer than 650,000 distinct CDR3 sequences, 14% seen once. Diagnostic decisions used clinical symptoms, serum thyroxine and TRAb, thyroid ultrasound and orbital computed tomography. PBMCs were obtained from over 8.5 ml fresh peripheral blood.

Material for sequencing was blood. The TCR comes from a woman in her 40s with Graves' hyperthyroidism. The chain uses TRBV12-3 or TRBV12-4 and TRBJ2-4; D is unresolved. The CDR3 DNA sequence: TGTGCCAGCAGTTTTACAGTAGCCAAAAACATTCAGTACTTC. This codes for CASSFTVAKNIQYF.